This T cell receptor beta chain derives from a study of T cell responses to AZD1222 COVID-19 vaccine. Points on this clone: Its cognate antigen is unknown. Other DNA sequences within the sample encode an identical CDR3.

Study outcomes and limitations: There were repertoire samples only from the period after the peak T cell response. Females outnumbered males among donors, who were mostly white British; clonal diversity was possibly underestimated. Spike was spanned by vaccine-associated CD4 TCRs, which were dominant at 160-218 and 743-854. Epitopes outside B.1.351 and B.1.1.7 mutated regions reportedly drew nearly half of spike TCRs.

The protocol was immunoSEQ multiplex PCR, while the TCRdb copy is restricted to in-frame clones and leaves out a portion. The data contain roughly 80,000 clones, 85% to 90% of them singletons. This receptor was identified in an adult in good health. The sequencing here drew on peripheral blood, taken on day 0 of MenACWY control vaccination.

The CDR3 region is CASSPGGTEAFF. CDR3 nucleotide sequence: TGTGCCAGCAGCCCAGGGGGGACTGAAGCTTTCTTT. The genes are TRBV11-2 and TRBJ1-1; 7 nucleotides align to TRBD1. Germline lookup yields CDR1 SGHAT and CDR2 FQNNGV. The CDR3 length is 12 residues. V shed 5 bases, J shed 5 bases, and the junction held 2 bases outside the gene matches.